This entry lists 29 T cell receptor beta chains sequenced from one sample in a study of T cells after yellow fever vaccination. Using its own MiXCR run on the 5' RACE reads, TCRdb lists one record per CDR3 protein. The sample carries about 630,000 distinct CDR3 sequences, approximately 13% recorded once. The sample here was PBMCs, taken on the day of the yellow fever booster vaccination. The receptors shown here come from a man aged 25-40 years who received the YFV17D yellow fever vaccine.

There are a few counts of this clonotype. CDR3 coding DNA: TGTGCCAGCAGCGTAGGCCCTAGCGGAAAGTACCAAGAGACCCAGTACTTC. It translates to CASSVGPSGKYQETQYF. The genes are TRBV9 and TRBJ2-5, with 7 bases identical to TRBD2. The CDR3 has 17 amino acids. The J segment lost 0 bases and the V segment lost 0 bases, leaving 8 bases of the junction unmatched. The germline V gene has CDR1 SGDLS and CDR2 YYNGEE.

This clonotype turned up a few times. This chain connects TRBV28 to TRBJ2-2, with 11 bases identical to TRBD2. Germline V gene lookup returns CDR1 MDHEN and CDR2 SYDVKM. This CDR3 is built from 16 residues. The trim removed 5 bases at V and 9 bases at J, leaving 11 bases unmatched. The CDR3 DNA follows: TGTGCCAGCAGTACCTTTAGCGGGAGGGCTGGGCGGGAGCTGTTTTTT. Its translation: CASSTFSGRAGRELFF.

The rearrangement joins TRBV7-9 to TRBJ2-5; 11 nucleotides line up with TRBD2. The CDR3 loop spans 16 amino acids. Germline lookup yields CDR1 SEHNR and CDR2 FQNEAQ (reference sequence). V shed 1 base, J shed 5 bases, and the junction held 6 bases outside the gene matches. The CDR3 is CASSLVAGGRGETQYF. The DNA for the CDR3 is TGTGCCAGCAGCTTAGTAGCGGGAGGGCGCGGCGAGACCCAGTACTTC.

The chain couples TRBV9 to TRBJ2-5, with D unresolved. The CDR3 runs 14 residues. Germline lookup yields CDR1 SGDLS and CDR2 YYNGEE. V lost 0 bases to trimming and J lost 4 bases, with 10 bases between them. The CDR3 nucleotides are TGTGCCAGCAGCGTAGGGCCCGCCATAGAGACCCAGTACTTC. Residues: CASSVGPAIETQYF. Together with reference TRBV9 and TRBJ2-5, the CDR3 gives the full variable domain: DSGVTQTPKHLITATGQRVTLRCSPRSGDLSVYWYQQSLDQGLQFLIQYYNGEERAKGNILERFSAQQFPDLHSELNLSSLELGDSALYFCASSVGPAIETQYFGPGTRLLVL.

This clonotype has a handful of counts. CDR3 DNA sequence: TGTGCCAGCAGCCCCTACCAAACGGGGAAAAACAGCGGTGAGCAGTTCTTC. Its protein is CASSPYQTGKNSGEQFF. The chain carries TRBV7-3 and TRBJ2-1; D possibly corresponds to TRBD2 (5 bases). This CDR3 region has 17 residues. Germline CDR1 is SGHTA and CDR2 is FQGTGA. V lost 5 bases and J lost 9, with 26 bases in between.

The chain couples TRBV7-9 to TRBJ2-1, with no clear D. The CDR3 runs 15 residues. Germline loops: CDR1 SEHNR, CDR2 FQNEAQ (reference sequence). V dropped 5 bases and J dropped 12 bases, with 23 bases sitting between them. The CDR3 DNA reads TGTGCCAGCAGCCCCACCAGCGACATAGCCGTGGGGCAGTTCTTC. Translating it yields CASSPTSDIAVGQFF.

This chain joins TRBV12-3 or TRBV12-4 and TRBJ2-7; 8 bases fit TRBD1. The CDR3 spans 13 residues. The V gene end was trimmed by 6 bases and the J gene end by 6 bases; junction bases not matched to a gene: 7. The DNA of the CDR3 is TGTGCCAGCAGCCTACAGGGGGTTGGCGAGCAGTACTTC. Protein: CASSLQGVGEQYF.

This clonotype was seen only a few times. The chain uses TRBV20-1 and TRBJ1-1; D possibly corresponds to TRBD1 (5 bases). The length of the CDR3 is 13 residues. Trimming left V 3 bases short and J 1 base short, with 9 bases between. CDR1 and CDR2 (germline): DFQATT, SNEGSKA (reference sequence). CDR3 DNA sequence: TGCAGTGCTAGGGGGACCCAGAACACTGAAGCTTTCTTT. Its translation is CSARGTQNTEAFF.

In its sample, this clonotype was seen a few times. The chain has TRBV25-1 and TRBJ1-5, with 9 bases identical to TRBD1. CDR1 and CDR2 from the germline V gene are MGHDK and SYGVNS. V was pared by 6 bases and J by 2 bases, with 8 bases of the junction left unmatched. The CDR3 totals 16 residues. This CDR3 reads CASRGTGIGGNQPQHF. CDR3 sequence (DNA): TGTGCCAGCAGGGGGACAGGGATTGGGGGCAATCAGCCCCAGCATTTT.

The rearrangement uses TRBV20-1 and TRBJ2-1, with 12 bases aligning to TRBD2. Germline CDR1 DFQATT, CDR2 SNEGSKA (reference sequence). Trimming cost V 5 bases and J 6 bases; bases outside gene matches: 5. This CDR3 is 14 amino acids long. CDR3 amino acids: CSAVTSGRLNEQFF. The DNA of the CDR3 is TGCAGTGCTGTAACTAGCGGGAGGCTCAATGAGCAGTTCTTC.

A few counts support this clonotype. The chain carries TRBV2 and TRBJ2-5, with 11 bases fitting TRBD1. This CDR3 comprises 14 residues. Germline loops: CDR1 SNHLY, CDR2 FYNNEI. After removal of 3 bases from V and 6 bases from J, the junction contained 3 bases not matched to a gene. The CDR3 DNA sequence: TGTGCCAGCAGTGAGGACAGGGGGCTACAGACCCAGTACTTC. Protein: CASSEDRGLQTQYF.

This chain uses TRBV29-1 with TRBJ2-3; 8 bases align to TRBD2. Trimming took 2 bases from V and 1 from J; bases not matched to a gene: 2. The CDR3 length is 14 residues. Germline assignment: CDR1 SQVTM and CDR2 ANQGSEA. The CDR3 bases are TGCAGCGTTGAATATAGCGGGGGCACAGATACGCAGTATTTT. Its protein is CSVEYSGGTDTQYF.

In DNA, the CDR3 is TGTGCCAGCAGCTTAGATCGAAGGGGTGGCACAGATACGCAGTATTTT. Protein: CASSLDRRGGTDTQYF. V and J are TRBV11-2 and TRBJ2-3; TRBD1 might be the D (5 bases). Germline V gene data show CDR1 as SGHAT and CDR2 as FQNNGV. The CDR3 has 16 residues. V gave up 0 bases and J gave up 1 base, with 11 bases separating them.

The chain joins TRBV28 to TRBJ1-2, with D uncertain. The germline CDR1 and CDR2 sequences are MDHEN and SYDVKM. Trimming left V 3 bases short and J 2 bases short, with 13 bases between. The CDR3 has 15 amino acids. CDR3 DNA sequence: TGTGCCAGCAGTTTGGGCGCCATAGGCAACTATGGCTACACCTTC. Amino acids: CASSLGAIGNYGYTF.

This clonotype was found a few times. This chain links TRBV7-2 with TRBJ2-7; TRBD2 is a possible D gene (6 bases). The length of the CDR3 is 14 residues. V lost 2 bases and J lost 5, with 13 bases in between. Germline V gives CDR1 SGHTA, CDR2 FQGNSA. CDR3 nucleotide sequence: TGTGCCAGCAGCTTAACCTTGACTAGTAACGAGCAGTACTTC. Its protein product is CASSLTLTSNEQYF.

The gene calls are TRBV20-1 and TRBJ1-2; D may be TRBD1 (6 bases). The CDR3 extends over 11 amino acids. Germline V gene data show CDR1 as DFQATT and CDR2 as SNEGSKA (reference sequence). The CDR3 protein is CRTGSNYGYTF. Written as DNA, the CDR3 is TGCAGGACAGGTTCTAACTATGGCTACACCTTC.

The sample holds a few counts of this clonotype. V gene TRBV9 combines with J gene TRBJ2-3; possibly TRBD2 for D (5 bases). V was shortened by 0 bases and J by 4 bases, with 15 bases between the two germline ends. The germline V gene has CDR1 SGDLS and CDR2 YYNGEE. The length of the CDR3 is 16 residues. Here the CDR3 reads CASSVAGSTTADTQYF. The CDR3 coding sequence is TGTGCCAGCAGCGTAGCGGGATCTACTACGGCAGATACGCAGTATTTT.

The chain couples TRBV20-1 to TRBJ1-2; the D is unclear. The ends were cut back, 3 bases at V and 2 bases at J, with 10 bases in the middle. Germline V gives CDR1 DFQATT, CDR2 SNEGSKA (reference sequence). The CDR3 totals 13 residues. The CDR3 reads CSARLQANYGYTF. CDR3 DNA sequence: TGCAGTGCTAGGTTGCAGGCCAACTATGGCTACACCTTC.

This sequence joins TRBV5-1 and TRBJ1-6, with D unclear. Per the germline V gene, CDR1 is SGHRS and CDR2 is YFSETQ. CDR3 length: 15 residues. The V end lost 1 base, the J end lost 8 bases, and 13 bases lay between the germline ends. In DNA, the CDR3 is TGCGCCAGCAGCTTGCTCAGTAGGGATGATTCACCCCTCCACTTT. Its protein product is CASSLLSRDDSPLHF.

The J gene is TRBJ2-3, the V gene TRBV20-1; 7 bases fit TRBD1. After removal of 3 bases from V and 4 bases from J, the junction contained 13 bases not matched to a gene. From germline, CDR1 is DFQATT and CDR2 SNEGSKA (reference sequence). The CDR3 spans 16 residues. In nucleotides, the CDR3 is TGCAGTGCTAGTAGCCCACAGGGGTTCGGACCAGATACGCAGTATTTT. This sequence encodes CSASSPQGFGPDTQYF.

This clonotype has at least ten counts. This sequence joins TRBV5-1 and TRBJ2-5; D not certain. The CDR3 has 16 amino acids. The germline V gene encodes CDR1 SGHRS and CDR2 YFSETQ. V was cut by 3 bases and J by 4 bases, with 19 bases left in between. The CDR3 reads CASSSRLGNAVETQYF. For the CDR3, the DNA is TGCGCCAGCAGCTCGAGGTTAGGCAACGCAGTAGAGACCCAGTACTTC.

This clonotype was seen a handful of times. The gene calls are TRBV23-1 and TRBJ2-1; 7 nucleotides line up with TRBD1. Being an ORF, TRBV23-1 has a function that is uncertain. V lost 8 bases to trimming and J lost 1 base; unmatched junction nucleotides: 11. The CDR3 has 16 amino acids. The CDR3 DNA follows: TGCGCCAGCCGAACCAGGGGGATTTATTCCTACAATGAGCAGTTCTTC. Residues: CASRTRGIYSYNEQFF.

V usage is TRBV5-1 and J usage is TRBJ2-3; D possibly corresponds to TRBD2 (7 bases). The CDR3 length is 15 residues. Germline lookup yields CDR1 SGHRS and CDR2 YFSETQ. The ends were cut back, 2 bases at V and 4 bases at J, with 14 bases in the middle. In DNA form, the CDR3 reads TGCGCCAGCAGCTTAAGGGGGAGGGCCGCAGATACGCAGTATTTT. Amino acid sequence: CASSLRGRAADTQYF.

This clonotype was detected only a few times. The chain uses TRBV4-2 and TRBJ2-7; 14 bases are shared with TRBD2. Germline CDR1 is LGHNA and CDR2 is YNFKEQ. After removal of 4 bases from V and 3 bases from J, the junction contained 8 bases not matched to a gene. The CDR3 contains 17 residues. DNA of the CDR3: TGTGCCAGCAGCCTATTTCCGGGACTAGCGGGAGACTACGAGCAGTACTTC. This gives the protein CASSLFPGLAGDYEQYF.

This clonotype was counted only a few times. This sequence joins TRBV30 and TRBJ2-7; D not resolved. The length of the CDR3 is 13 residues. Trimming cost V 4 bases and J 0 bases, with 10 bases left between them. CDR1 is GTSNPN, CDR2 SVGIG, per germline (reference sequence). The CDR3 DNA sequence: TGTGCCTGGAATCTGGACCTCTCCTACGAGCAGTACTTC. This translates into CAWNLDLSYEQYF. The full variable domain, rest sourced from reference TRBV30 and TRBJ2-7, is SQTIHQWPATLVQPVGSPLSLECTVEGTSNPNLYWYRQAAGRGLQLLFYSVGIGQISSEVPQNLSASRPQDRQFILSSKKLLLSDSGFYLCAWNLDLSYEQYFGPGTRLTVT.

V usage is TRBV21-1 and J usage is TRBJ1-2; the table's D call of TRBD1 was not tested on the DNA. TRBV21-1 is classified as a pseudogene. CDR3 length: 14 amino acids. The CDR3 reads CASSKGGHLYGYTF. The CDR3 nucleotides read TGTGCCAGCAGTAAAGGTGGACACCTCTATGGCTACACCTTC.

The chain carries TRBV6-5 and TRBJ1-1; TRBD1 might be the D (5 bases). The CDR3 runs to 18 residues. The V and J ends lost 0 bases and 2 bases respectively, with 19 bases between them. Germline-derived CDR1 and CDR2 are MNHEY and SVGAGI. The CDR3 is CASSYSVPRGAYNTEAFF. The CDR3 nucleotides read TGTGCCAGCAGTTACTCGGTTCCAAGGGGCGCGTACAACACTGAAGCTTTCTTT.

The CDR3 nucleotides are TGTGCCAGCAGCTTGGGAACAGGTCTCTCTGAGCAGTTCTTC. Translation gives CASSLGTGLSEQFF. The chain employs TRBV5-6 and TRBJ2-1; D is possibly TRBD1 (5 bases). Germline V gene sequence: CDR1 SGHDT, CDR2 YYEEEE. The CDR3 consists of 14 residues. V lost 0 bases and J 9 bases, leaving 13 bases between the germline ends. Combining the CDR3 with reference TRBV5-6 and TRBJ2-1 gives the whole variable domain DAGVTQSPTHLIKTRGQQVTLRCSPKSGHDTVSWYQQALGQGPQFIFQYYEEEERQRGNFPDRFSGHQFPNYSSELNVNALLLGDSALYLCASSLGTGLSEQFFGPGTRLTVL.

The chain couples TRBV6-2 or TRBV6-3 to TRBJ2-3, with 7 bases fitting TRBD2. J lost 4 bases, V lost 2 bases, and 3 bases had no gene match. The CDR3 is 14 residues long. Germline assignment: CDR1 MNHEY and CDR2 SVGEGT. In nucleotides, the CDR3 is TGTGCCAGCAGTTACGCGGGAGCTGCAGATACGCAGTATTTT. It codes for CASSYAGAADTQYF.